This T cell receptor (beta chain) came from a study of OX40 agonist ivuxolimab in advanced cancers. Clones were sequenced by immunoSEQ multiplex PCR, and TCRdb holds only the in-frame ones, with some missing. The sample consists of 75,000 to 90,000 clones, 65% to 85% of them appearing once. Systemic immunosuppression or a history of autoimmune disease excluded patients. Drawing of blood for sampling happened at baseline, at cycle 4 day 1, and at cycle 7 day 1. V dropped 4 bases and J dropped 5 bases, with 17 bases sitting between them. This CDR3 contains 15 residues. Germline V gene lookup returns CDR1 MNHEY and CDR2 SMNVEV (reference sequence).

Here the sequenced sample was CD4+ or CD8+ T cells sorted from blood, taken in a trial of the OX40 agonist ivuxolimab. The V call is TRBV27, the J call TRBJ1-2; TRBD1 might be the D (5 bases). This clonotype originated in an adult with an advanced solid tumor such as melanoma, head and neck, liver or kidney cancer. DNA of the CDR3: TGTGCCAGCAGTTCGCTCGGGGGGTTTAGGTATGGCTACACCTTC. Translation: CASSSLGGFRYGYTF.